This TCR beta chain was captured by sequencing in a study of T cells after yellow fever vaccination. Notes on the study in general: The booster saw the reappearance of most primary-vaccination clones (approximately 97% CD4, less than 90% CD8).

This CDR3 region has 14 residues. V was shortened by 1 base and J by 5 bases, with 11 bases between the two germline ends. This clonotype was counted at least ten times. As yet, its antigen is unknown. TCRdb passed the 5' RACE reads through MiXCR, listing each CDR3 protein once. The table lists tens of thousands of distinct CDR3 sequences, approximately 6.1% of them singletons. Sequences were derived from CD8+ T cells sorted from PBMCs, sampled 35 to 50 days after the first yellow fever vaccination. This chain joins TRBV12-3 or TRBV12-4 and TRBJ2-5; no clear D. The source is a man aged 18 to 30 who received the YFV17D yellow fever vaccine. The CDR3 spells CASSLGLSGETQYF. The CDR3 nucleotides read TGTGCCAGCAGTTTAGGTCTCTCCGGGGAGACCCAGTACTTC.